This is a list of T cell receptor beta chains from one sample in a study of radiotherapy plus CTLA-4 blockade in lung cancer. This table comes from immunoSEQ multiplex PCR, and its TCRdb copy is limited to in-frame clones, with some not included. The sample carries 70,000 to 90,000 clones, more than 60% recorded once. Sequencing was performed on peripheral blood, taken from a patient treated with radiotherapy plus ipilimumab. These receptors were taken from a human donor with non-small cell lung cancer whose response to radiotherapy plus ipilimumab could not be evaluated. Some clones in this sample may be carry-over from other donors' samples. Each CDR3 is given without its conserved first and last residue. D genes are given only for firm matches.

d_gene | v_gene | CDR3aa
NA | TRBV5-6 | ASSLYLTGPDTQY
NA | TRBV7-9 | ASSLGPKNEKLF
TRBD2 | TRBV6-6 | ASSYEDGGGTDTQY
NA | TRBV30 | AGNPGSGKLF
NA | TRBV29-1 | SGGGNEQF
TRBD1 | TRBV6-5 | ASTRDRGGETQY
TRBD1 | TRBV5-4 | ASSPERTGGEQY
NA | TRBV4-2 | ASSQDKEFFQDGSFSGNTIY
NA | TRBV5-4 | ASSRSWLNTEAF
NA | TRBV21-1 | ASSGVPQH
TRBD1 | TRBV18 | ASSPVSGQGFSGNTIY
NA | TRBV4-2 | ASSSTGMGYT
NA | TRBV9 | ASSVISGTGELF
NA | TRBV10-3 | AISESGRGQPNQPQH
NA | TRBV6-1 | ASSSYRALGTEAF
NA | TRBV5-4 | ASSASGSSYEQY
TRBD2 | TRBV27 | ASSLSGGWNADTQY
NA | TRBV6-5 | ASSYSSGATEAF
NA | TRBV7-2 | ASSEGVGNQPQH
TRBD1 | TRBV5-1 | ASSSGQGLAKNIQY
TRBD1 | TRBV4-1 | ASSPRTGLASRGTGELF
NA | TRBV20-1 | SAAYNEKLF
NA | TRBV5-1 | ASSLEVEGRQAF
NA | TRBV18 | ASSEETQY
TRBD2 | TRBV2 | ASSGLAGVGDTQY
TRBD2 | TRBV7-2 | ASSLARTSGGSSYEQY
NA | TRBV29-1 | SVGRGSGEKLF
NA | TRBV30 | AWSTWLQETQY
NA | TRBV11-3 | ASSFSGSYNEQF
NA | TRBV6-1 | ASSPGLGTEAF
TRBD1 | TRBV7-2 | ASSFGTGGYT
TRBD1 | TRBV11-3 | ASSRLRTGAMGANVLT
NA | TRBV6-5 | ASSSDTEAF
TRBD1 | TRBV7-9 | ASSFLTGLGNTEAF
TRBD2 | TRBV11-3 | ASSPSGTSAYEQY
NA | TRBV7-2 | ASSPPPGGAEAF
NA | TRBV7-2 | ASSLGRQSYEQY
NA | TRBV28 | ASRSDTSTDTQY
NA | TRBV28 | ASSLQSGGAETQY
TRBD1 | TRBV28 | ASSLAGGNQPQH
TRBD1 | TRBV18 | ASSPGRAGGLNTEAF
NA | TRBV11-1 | ASSLGSGPQETQY
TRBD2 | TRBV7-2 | ASSRSGGAYTDTQY
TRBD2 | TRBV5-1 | ASSLRGLAGSNEQF
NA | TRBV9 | ASSVRAGPPYNEQF
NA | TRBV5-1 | ASHPGGLNSPLH
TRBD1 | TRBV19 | ASSIKTGGYNEQF
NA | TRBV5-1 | ASSLSGGTHTEAF
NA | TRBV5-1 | ASSSAFYEQY
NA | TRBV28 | ASSPGYGLF
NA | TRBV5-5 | ASSLGLGDNYGYT
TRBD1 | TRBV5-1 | ASSLALQGMGEAF
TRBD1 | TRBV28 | ASREQGARGNTIY
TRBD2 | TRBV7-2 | ASSLKAGVKQTQY
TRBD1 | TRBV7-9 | ASSRQGYDGYT
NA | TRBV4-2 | ASSPSTNRPGT
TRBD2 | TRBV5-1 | ASSPQRGGYNEQF
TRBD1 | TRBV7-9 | ASSLPWGTGGNEQF
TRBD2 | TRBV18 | ASSPDGGGREQY